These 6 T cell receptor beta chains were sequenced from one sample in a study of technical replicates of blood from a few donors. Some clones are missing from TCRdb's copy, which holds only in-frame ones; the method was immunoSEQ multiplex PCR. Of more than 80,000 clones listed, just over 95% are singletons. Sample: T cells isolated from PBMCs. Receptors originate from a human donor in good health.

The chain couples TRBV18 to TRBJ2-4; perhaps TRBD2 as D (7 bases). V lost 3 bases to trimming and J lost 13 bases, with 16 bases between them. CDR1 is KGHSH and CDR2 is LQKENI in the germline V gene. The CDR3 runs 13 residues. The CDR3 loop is CASSPREGGRQYF. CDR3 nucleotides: TGTGCCAGCTCACCTCGAGAGGGGGGGAGGCAGTACTTC.

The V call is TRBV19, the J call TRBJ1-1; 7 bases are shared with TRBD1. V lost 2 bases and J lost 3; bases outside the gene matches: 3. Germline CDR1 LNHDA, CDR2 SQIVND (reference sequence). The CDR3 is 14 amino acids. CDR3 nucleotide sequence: TGTGCCAGTAGTATAACAACAGGGGACACTGAAGCTTTCTTT. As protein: CASSITTGDTEAFF.

Here the CDR3 reads CATSRDFQVGDFRSYNEQFF. The CDR3 nucleotides read TGTGCCACCAGCAGAGATTTTCAGGTCGGGGACTTCCGATCCTACAATGAGCAGTTCTTC. The V gene is TRBV15, the J gene TRBJ2-1; tentative D call: TRBD2 (6 bases). V lost 0 bases and J 1 base, leaving 22 bases between the germline ends. This CDR3 is 20 amino acids long. Germline CDR1 LNHNV, CDR2 YYDKDF (reference sequence).

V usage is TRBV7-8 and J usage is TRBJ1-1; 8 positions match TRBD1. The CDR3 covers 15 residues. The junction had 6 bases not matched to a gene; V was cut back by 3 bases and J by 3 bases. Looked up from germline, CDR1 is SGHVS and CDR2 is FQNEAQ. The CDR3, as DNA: TGTGCCAGCAGCTTCCAGGCAGGGGGCCACACTGAAGCTTTCTTT. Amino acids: CASSFQAGGHTEAFF.

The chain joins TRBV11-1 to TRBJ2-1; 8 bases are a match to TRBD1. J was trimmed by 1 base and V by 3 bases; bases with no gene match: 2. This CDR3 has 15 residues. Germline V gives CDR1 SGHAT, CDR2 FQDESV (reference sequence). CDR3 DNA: TGTGCCAGCAGCTTGGGGACAGGATCCTACAATGAGCAGTTCTTC. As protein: CASSLGTGSYNEQFF. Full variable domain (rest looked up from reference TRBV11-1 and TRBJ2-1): EAEVAQSPRYKITEKSQAVAFWCDPISGHATLYWYRQILGQGPELLVQFQDESVVDDSQLPKDRFSAERLKGVDSTLKIQPAELGDSAMYLCASSLGTGSYNEQFFGPGTRLTVL.

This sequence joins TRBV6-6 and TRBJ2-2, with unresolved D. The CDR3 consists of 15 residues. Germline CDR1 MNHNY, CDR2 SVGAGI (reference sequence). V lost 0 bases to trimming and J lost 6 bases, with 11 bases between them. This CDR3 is CASSYSRGFSGELFF. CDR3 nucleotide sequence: TGTGCCAGCAGTTACTCGCGAGGTTTCTCCGGGGAGCTGTTTTTT.